This T cell receptor (beta chain) was obtained from a study of molecular identifiers for immune sequencing clone quantification. Study as a whole: Replicates involved a five-way split of RNA from approximately 20,000 or 100,000 naive CD8 cells, with sequencing of four. Study observations and caveats: In naive cells, clones above 20 RNA copies held under 1% of molecules, whereas in effector cells they held over 97%.

In germline, CDR1 is SGHRS, CDR2 YFSETQ. The length of the CDR3 is 16 residues. V trimming: 3 bases; J trimming: 6 bases; junction bases outside the gene matches: 9. On this clonotype itself: Its antigen remains unidentified.

TCRdb processed the PCR reads anew with MiXCR; each CDR3 protein has one entry. The repertoire holds approximately 670,000 distinct CDR3 sequences, with around 20% as singletons. Libraries used 20,000 to 1,000,000 sorted naive CD8 T cells and 10%, 30% or 50% RNA input. When naive CD8 T cells were sorted, they were gated as CD8+CD4-CCR7+CD45RA+. This TCR was sampled from a human donor in good health. Some libraries in this study had Jurkat cell RNA spiked in. Sequenced input: naive CD8+ T cells from blood, with Jurkat cell RNA spiked in. Subset given: FACS-sorted CD8+CD4-CCR7+CD45RA+ naive T cells. The V gene is TRBV5-1, the J gene TRBJ2-2; 9 bases agree with TRBD1. The DNA for the CDR3 is TGCGCCAGCAGCTGGGGACAGGGAGGAAGAGCCGGGGAGCTGTTTTTT. The encoded protein is CASSWGQGGRAGELFF.